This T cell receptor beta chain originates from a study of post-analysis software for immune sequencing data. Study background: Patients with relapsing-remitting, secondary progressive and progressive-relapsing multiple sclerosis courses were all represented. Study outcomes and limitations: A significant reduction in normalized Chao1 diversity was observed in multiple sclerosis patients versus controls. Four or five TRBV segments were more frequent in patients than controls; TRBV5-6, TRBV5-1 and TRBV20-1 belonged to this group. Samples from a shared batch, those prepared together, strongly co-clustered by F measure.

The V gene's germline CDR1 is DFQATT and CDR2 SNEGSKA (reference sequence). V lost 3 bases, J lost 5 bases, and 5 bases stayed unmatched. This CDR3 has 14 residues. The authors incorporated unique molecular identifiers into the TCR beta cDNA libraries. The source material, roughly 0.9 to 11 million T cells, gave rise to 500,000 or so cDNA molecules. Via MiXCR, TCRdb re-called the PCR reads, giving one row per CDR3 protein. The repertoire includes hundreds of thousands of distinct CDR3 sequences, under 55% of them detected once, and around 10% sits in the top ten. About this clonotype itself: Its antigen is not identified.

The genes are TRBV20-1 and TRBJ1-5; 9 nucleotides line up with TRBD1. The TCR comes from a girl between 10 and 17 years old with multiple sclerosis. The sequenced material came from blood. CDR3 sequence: CSARTGGSDQPQHF. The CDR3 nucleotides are TGCAGTGCTAGGACAGGGGGAAGTGATCAGCCCCAGCATTTT.